The clone carrying this TCR beta chain has ten or more counts. Its antigen remains unidentified. The data stem from a study of CD8 T cells in ankylosing spondylitis. Notes on the study in general: A motif of 7 to 9 highly homologous TCR beta variants was seen as apparently characteristic of ankylosing spondylitis blood. CD8+ disease-linked clones were present at relatively low frequencies in blood. Reported data indicate significant enrichment of disease-linked clones within matched ankylosing spondylitis synovial fluid.

A quantitative 5'-RACE method, one with molecular barcodes, was used to make TCR beta libraries. TCRdb recomputed calls from the 5' RACE reads with MiXCR, one row per CDR3 protein. The sample holds 350,000 or so distinct CDR3 sequences, roughly 10% seen once. The CDR3 loop spans 16 amino acids. Looked up from germline, CDR1 is MDHEN and CDR2 is SYDVKM. V was clipped by 5 bases and J by 0 bases; unmatched bases: 10. The sequencing sample was made of blood, either unsorted or a sorted T cell fraction (not recorded which). The genes are TRBV28 and TRBJ2-7; 7 bases are a match to TRBD1. The sequence was obtained from a female donor with ankylosing spondylitis or in good health (not recorded which). The CDR3 reads CASSRGRGRHSYEQYF. The DNA for the CDR3 is TGTGCCAGCAGTCGCGGCAGGGGGAGACACTCCTACGAGCAGTACTTC.